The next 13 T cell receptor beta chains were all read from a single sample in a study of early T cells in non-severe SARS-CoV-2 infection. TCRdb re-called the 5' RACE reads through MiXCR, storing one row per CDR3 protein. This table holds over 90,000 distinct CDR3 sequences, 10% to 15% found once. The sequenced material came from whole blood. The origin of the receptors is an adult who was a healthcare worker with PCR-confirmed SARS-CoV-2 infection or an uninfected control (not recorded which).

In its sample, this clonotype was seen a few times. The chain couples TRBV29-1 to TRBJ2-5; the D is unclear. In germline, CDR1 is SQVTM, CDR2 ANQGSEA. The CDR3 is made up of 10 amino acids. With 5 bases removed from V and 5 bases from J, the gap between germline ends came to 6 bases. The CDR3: CSVYGETQYF. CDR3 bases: TGCAGCGTTTACGGGGAGACCCAGTACTTC.

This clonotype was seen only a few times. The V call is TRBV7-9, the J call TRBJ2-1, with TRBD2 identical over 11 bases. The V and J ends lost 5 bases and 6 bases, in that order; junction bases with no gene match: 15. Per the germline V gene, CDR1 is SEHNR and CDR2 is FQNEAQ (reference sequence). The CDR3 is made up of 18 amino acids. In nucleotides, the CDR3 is TGTGCCAGCAGCCTCCGACTAGCGGGATCGGTAGTACGCAATGAGCAGTTCTTC. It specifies CASSLRLAGSVVRNEQFF. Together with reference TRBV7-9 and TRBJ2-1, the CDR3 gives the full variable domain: DTGVSQNPRHKITKRGQNVTFRCDPISEHNRLYWYRQTLGQGPEFLTYFQNEAQLEKSRLLSDRFSAERPKGSFSTLEIQRTEQGDSAMYLCASSLRLAGSVVRNEQFFGPGTRLTVL.

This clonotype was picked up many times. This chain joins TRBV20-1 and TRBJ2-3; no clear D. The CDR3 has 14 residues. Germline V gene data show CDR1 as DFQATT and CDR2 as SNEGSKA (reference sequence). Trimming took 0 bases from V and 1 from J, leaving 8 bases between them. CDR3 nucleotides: TGCAGTGCTAGAGATCCCGGAGGCACAGATACGCAGTATTTT. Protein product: CSARDPGGTDTQYF.

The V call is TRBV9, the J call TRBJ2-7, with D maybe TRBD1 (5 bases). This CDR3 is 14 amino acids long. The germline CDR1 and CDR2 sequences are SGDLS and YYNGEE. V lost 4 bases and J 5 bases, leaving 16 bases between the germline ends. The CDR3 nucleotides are TGTGCCAGCAGCCCGGCAGGGATCGTCGACGAGCAGTACTTC. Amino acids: CASSPAGIVDEQYF.

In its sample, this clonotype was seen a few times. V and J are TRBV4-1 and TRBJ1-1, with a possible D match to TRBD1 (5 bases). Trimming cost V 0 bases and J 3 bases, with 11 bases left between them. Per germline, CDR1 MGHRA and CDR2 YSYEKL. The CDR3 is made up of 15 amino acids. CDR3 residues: CASSQDRRGDTEAFF. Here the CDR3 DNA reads TGCGCCAGCAGCCAAGATAGGCGGGGGGACACTGAAGCTTTCTTT.

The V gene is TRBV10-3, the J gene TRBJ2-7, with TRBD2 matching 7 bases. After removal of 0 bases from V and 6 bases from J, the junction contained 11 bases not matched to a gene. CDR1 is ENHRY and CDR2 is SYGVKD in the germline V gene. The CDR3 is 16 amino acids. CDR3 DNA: TGTGCCATCAGTGAGTCTTCTTCGGGAGGACAATGCGAGCAGTACTTC. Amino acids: CAISESSSGGQCEQYF.

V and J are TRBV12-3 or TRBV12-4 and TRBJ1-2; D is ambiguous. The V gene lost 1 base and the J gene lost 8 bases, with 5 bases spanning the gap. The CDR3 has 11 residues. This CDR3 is CASSLGLGYTF. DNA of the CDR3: TGTGCCAGCAGTTTAGGCCTAGGCTACACCTTC.

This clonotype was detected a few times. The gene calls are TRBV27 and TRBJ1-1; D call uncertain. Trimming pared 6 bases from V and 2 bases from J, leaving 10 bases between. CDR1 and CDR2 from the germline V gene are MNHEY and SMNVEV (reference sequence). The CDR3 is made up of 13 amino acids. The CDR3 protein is CASRSLINTEAFF. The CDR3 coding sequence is TGTGCCAGCAGGTCTCTCATTAACACTGAAGCTTTCTTT.

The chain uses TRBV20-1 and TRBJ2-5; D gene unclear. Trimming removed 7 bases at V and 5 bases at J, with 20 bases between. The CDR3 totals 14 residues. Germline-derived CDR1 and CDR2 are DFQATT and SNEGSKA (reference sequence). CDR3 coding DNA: TGCAGTGTTAGGGATTATGATTTGTTGGAGACCCAGTACTTC. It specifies CSVRDYDLLETQYF.

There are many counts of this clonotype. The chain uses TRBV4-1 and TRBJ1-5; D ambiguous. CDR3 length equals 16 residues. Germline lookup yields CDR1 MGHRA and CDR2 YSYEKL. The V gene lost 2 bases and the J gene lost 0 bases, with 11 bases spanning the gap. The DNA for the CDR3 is TGCGCCAGCAGCCAACAGCCTCTTAATAGCAATCAGCCCCAGCATTTT. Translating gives CASSQQPLNSNQPQHF.

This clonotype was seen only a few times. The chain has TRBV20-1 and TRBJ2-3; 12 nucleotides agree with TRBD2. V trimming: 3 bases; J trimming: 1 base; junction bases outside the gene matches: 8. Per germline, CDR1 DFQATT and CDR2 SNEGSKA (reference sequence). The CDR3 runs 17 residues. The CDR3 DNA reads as TGCAGTGCTAGTGGACTAGCGGGATTCGATGGCACAGATACGCAGTATTTT. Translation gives CSASGLAGFDGTDTQYF.

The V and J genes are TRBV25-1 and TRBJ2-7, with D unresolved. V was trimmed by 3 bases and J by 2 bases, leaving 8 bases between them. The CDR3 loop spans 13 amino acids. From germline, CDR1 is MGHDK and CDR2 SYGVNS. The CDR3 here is CASSDARPYEQYF. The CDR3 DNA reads TGTGCCAGCAGTGATGCTAGACCCTACGAGCAGTACTTC.

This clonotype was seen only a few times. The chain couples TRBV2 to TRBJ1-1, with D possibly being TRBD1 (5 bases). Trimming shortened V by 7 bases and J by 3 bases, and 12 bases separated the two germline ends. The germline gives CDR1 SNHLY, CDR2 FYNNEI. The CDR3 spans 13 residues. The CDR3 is CASIQGGDTEAFF. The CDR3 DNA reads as TGTGCCAGCATTCAGGGAGGGGACACTGAAGCTTTCTTT.